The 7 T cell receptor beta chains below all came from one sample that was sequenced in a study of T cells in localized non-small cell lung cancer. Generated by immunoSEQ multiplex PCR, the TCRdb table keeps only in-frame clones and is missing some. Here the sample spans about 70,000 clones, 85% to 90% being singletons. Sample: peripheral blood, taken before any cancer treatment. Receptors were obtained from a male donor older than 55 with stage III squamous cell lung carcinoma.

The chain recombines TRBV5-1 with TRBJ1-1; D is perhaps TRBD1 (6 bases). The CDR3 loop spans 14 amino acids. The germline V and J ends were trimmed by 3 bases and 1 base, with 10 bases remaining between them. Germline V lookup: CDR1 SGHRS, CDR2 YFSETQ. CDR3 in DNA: TGCGCCAGCAGCTCGGGGGGGGCGAACACTGAAGCTTTCTTT. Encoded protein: CASSSGGANTEAFF.

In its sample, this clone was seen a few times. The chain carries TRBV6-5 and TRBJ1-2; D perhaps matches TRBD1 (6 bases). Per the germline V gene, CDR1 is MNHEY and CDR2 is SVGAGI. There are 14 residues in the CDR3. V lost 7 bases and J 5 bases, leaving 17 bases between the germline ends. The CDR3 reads CASNKGRGQYGYTF. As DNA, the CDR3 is TGTGCCAGCAACAAGGGCAGGGGTCAATATGGCTACACCTTC.

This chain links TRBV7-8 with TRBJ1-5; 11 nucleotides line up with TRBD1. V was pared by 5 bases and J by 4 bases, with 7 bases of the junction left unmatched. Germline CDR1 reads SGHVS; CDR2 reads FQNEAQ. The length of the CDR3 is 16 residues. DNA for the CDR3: TGTGCCAGCAGCCCTGGACAGGGGGCCTGGAATCAGCCCCAGCATTTT. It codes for CASSPGQGAWNQPQHF. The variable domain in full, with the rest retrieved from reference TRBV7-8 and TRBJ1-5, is GAGVSQSPRYKVAKRGQDVALRCDPISGHVSLFWYQQALGQGPEFLTYFQNEAQLDKSGLPSDRFFAERPEGSVSTLKIQRTQQEDSAVYLCASSPGQGAWNQPQHFGDGTRLSIL.

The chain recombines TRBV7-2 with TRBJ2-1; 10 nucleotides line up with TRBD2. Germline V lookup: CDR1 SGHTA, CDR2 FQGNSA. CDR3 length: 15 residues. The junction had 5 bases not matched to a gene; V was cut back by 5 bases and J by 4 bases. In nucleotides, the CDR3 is TGTGCCAGCAGCGCCAGCGGGGGGGTTTACAATGAGCAGTTCTTC. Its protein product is CASSASGGVYNEQFF.

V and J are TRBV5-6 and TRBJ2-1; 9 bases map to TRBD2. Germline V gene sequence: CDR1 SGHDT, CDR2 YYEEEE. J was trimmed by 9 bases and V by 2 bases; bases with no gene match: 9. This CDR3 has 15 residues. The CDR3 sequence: CASSFGAGGPFEQFF. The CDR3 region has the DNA TGTGCCAGCAGCTTCGGGGCGGGGGGGCCCTTTGAGCAGTTCTTC.

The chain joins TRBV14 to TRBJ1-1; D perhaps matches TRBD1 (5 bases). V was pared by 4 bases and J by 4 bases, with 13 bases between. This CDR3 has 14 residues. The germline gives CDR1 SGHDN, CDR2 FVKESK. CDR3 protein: CASSPLRAVTEAFF. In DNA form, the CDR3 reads TGTGCCAGCAGCCCCCTCAGGGCTGTCACTGAAGCTTTCTTT.

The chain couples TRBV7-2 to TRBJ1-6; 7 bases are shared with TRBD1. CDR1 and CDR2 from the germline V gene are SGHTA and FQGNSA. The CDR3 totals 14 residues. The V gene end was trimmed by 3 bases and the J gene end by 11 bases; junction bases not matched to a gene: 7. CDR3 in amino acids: CASSLAPGGAPLHF. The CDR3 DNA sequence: TGTGCCAGCAGCTTGGCTCCAGGGGGAGCACCCCTCCACTTT.